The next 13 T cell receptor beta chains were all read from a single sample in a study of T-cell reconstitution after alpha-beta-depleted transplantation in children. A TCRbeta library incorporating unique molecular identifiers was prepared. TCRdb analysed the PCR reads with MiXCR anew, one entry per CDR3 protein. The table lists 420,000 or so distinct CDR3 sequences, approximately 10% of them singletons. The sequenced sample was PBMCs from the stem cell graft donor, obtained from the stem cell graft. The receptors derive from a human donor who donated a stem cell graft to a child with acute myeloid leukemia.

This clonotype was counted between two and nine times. CDR3 region: CAISAPRTSENTEAFF. Written as DNA, the CDR3 is TGTGCCATCAGTGCCCCGCGGACTTCTGAGAACACTGAAGCTTTCTTT. The rearrangement joins TRBV10-3 to TRBJ1-1; D not resolved. This CDR3 comprises 16 residues. Germline-derived CDR1 and CDR2 are ENHRY and SYGVKD. The V end lost 4 bases, the J end lost 1 base, and 16 bases lay between the germline ends.

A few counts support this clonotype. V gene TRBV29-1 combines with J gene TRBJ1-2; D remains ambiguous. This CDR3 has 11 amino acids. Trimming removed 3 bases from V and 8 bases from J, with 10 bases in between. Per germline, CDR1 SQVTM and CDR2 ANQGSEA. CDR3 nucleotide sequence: TGCAGCGTTGACCCCGGGAGGGGCTACACCTTC. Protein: CSVDPGRGYTF.

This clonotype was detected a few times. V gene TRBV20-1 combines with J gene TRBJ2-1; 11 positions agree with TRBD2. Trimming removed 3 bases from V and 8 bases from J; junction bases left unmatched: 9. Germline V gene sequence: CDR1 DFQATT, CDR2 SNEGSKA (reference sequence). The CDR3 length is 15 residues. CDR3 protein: CSARSLAGGPHEQFF. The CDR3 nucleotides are TGCAGTGCTAGGTCTCTAGCGGGAGGCCCCCATGAGCAGTTCTTC.

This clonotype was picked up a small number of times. The CDR3 sequence is CASSLVGSMDTEAFF. CDR3 in DNA: TGCGCCAGCAGCTTGGTGGGCAGTATGGACACTGAAGCTTTCTTT. This rearrangement joins TRBV5-1 to TRBJ1-1; D remains ambiguous. CDR1 SGHRS and CDR2 YFSETQ come from the germline V gene. The CDR3 runs to 15 residues. V shed 0 bases and J shed 3 bases, with 12 bases lying between them.

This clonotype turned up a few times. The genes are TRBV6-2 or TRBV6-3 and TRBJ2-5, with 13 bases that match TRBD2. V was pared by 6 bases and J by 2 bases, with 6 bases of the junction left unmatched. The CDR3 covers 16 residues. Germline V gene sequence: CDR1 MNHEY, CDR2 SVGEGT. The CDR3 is CASRERLAGGQETQYF. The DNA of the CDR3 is TGTGCCAGCAGGGAGCGACTAGCGGGAGGACAAGAGACCCAGTACTTC.

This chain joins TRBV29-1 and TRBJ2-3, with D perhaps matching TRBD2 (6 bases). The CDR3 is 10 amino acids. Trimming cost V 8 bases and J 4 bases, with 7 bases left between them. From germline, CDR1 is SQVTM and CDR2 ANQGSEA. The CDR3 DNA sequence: TGCAGCTCGGGAGCAGATACGCAGTATTTT. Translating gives CSSGADTQYF.

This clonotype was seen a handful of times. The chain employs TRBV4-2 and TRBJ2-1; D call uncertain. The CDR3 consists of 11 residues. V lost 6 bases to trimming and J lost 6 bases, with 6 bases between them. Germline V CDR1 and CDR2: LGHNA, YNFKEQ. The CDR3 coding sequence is TGTGCCAGCAGTAAGACCAATGAGCAGTTCTTC. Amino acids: CASSKTNEQFF.

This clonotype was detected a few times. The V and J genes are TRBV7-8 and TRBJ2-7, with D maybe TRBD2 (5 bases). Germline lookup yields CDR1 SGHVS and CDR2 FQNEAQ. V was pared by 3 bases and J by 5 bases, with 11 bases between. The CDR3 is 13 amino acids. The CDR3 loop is CASSFGGEDEQYV. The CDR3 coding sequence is TGTGCCAGCAGCTTCGGAGGTGAGGACGAGCAGTACGTC.

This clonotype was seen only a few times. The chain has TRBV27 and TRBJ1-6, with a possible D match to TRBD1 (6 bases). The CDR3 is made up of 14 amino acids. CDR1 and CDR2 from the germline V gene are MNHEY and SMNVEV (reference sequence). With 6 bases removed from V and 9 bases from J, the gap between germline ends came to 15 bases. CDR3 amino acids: CASSGQSGGSPLHF. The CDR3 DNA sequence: TGTGCCAGCAGCGGACAGTCGGGTGGTTCACCCCTCCACTTT.

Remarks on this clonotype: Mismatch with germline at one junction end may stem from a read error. Written as DNA, the CDR3 is TGTGTCATCAGTGAGAGTGAGGCAGGGGTGGGCTACGAGCAGTACTTC. This encodes CVISESEAGVGYEQYF. The chain is built from TRBV10-3 and TRBJ2-7, with D maybe TRBD1 (6 bases). From germline, CDR1 is ENHRY and CDR2 SYGVKD. The CDR3 covers 16 residues.

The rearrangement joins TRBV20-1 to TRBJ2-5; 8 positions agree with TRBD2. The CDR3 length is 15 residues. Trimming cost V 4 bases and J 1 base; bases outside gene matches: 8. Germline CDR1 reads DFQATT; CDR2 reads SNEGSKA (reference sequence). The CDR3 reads CSANRGLATQETQYF. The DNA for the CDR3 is TGCAGTGCTAATCGCGGACTAGCAACCCAAGAGACCCAGTACTTC.

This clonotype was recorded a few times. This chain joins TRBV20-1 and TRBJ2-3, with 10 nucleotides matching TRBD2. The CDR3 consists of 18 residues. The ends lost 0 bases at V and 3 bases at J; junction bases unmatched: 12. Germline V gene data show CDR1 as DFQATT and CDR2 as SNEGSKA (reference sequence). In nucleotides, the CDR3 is TGCAGTGCTAGAGAAATACATTCAGCGGGGGGGCCTACAGATACGCAGTATTTT. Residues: CSAREIHSAGGPTDTQYF.

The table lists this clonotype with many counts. The CDR3 DNA is TGTGCCAGCAGCCCCCGAGGGGGAGAGACCCAGTACTTC. Translated, it gives CASSPRGGETQYF. The chain employs TRBV5-6 and TRBJ2-5, with D maybe TRBD1 (6 bases). The ends were cut back, 4 bases at V and 4 bases at J, with 11 bases in the middle. Germline V gene data show CDR1 as SGHDT and CDR2 as YYEEEE. The CDR3 has 13 amino acids.